This T cell receptor beta chain originates from a study of blood T cell repertoires in COVID-19 (dated by TCRdb to 2020 to 2022). For context, the study as a whole: The collaborator samples originated in the United States, Italy and Spain and spanned the acute and convalescent phases of COVID-19. HLA class I and class II types, where available, came from metadata supplied by the sample provider rather than from assay-based typing. Nearly every sample came with metadata listing a de-identified subject ID, COVID-19 status, age in years and sex. The material from the prospective study consisted of cDNA or gDNA derived from T cells, B-cell-depleted T cells, or PBMCs. Deeply sampled blood TCRbeta repertoires from subjects exposed to, actively infected with, or recovered from COVID-19 were included in the dataset. The repertoires were made available in a free public database intended to serve as a resource for research on the immune response to SARS-CoV-2. The samples were drawn from two sources: the first 160 participants of the ongoing ImmuneRACE study, and 1,200 or so subjects contributed by 6 global collaborators.

Comment on this clone: Its antigen is still unknown. Base qualities are missing; no much larger clone stands one base away.

Overall results and qualifications from the work: How much clinical and demographic metadata was included differed by source and by participant, and the metadata was provided uncurated.

TCRbeta CDR3 regions were amplified from genomic DNA by means of the immunoSEQ Assay, a bias-controlled multiplex PCR. On the authors' methods: Within the assay, amplification of reference gene primers was used to estimate how many nucleated cells each sample contained. To quantify the absolute abundance of each unique TCRbeta CDR3 rearrangement, sequence reads were collapsed and filtered. For each sample, productive Simpson clonality was calculated as the square root of Simpson's diversity index over productive rearrangements. In its TCRdb copy, this immuneACCESS table keeps in-frame sequences only and misses some clones. Where compared with another copy, unresolved V genes explain less than half of these, and the others have no known cause. For V, J and clone size, that table is used; D and trimming come from the DNA. The table for this sample lists tens of thousands of clones; approximately 88% of them were counted only once. Approximately 10% of the sample goes to the ten largest clones.

Collaborating institutions collected whole blood in K2EDTA tubes following their own protocols. For TCRbeta analysis, collaborators shipped samples as frozen whole blood, isolated PBMCs, or DNA extracted from either of those sample types. Per the germline V gene (reference sequence), SEHNR is the CDR1 and FQNEAQ is the CDR2. After removal of 5 bases from V and 7 bases from J, the junction retains 7 bases not matched to a gene. Measured from the cysteine to the phenylalanine, the CDR3 is 14 residues long. Just CDR3 DNA is preserved here, 42 bases in frame from base 1. The sequencing input was peripheral blood. The receptor was isolated from a woman between 65 and 79 years old with acute or convalescent COVID-19. Recombination connected TRBV7-9 to TRBJ2-2, with 7 bases in between that match TRBD2. CDR3 sequence: CASSPGGFRGELFF. The nucleotides are TGTGCCAGCAGCCCCGGGGGGTTTCGCGGGGAGCTGTTTTTT.